Listed here are 21 T cell receptor beta chains from one sample, sequenced in a study of blood T cell repertoires in COVID-19. TCRdb's table, derived via immunoSEQ multiplex PCR, lists solely in-frame clones and lacks some. The table has fewer than 200,000 clones, just under 90% seen once; the top ten hold around 13%. Sequenced sample: peripheral blood. The receptors shown here come from a woman aged 70-85 years with COVID-19, enrolled during active disease.

This clone was counted a few times. The genes are TRBV28 and TRBJ1-2; no reliable D call. The V gene's germline CDR1 is MDHEN and CDR2 SYDVKM. The CDR3 contains 12 residues. V was cut by 5 bases and J by 5 bases, with 9 bases left in between. The CDR3 region has the DNA TGTGCCAGCAGTCTCGTCCTTTATGGCTACACCTTC. Translation: CASSLVLYGYTF.

The CDR3 nucleotides are TGCGCCAGCAGCTCCACAGGGTTTGAAGAAAAACTGTTTTTT. The encoded protein is CASSSTGFEEKLFF. J is TRBJ1-4 and V is TRBV5-1; D may be TRBD1 (6 bases). The germline V and J ends were trimmed by 3 bases and 8 bases, with 14 bases remaining between them. CDR1 is SGHRS and CDR2 is YFSETQ in the germline V gene. The CDR3 length is 14 residues.

This clone was recorded only once. The chain links TRBV21-1 to TRBJ2-4; the table's D call TRBD2 went unverified against the DNA. TRBV21-1 is listed as a pseudogene. CDR3 length: 14 amino acids. The CDR3: CASSKVLGGNIQYF. The CDR3 region has the DNA TGTGCCAGCAGCAAAGTTCTGGGGGGAAACATTCAGTACTTC.

V usage is TRBV24-1 and J usage is TRBJ2-3; 9 bases are a match to TRBD1. The germline CDR1 and CDR2 sequences are KGHDR and SFDVKD. The length of the CDR3 is 16 residues. J gave up 2 bases and V 4 bases, and 6 bases lay outside the gene matches. CDR3 protein: CATSDPGQGPTDTQYF. For the CDR3, the DNA is TGTGCCACCAGTGACCCGGGACAGGGACCCACAGATACGCAGTATTTT.

This clone has more than one count but fewer than ten. The CDR3 reads CASVKTGGCYEQYF. Here the CDR3 DNA reads TGTGCCAGCGTGAAGACAGGGGGTTGCTACGAGCAGTACTTC. The chain carries TRBV25-1 and TRBJ2-7, with 9 nucleotides matching TRBD1. The junction had 8 bases not matched to a gene; V was cut back by 8 bases and J by 3 bases. Germline V gene sequence: CDR1 MGHDK, CDR2 SYGVNS. The CDR3 runs 14 residues.

The chain carries TRBV25-1 and TRBJ2-7; weak D call: TRBD2 (6 bases). V was shortened by 3 bases and J by 2 bases, with 14 bases between the two germline ends. Germline V gene sequence: CDR1 MGHDK, CDR2 SYGVNS. The CDR3 consists of 15 residues. For the CDR3, the DNA is TGTGCCAGCAGTGAGGGGAGCGGGCCCACCTACGAGCAGTACTTC. It codes for CASSEGSGPTYEQYF.

The table lists this clone with a few counts. The chain joins TRBV7-8 to TRBJ1-2, with 8 positions matching TRBD1. This CDR3 is built from 14 residues. Germline V gene lookup returns CDR1 SGHVS and CDR2 FQNEAQ. With 5 bases clipped from V and 6 bases from J, the junction kept 8 bases outside the gene matches. This chain's CDR3 is CASSVQGAWNGYTF. The DNA for the CDR3 is TGTGCCAGCAGCGTTCAGGGGGCGTGGAATGGCTACACCTTC.

The chain combines TRBV5-1 with TRBJ1-6; D gene uncertain. The CDR3 is made up of 17 amino acids. Germline CDR1 and CDR2: SGHRS and YFSETQ. The V end lost 1 base, the J end lost 0 bases, and 11 bases lay between the germline ends. DNA for the CDR3: TGCGCCAGCAGCTTGTTTCAGAAAAGCTCCTATAATTCACCCCTCCACTTT. This translates into CASSLFQKSSYNSPLHF.

For the CDR3, the DNA is TGTGCCACGAGTTTAATGGCTGAAGCTTTCTTT. It encodes CATSLMAEAFF. The V call is TRBV6-6, the J call TRBJ1-1; D ambiguous. Germline V gene sequence: CDR1 MNHNY, CDR2 SVGAGI (reference sequence). This CDR3 region has 11 residues. The V gene lost 10 bases and the J gene lost 6 bases, with 12 bases spanning the gap.

This chain uses TRBV11-3 with TRBJ2-5; 9 positions match TRBD2. Germline lookup yields CDR1 SGHNT and CDR2 YENEEA. The CDR3 length is 16 residues. V was clipped by 1 base and J by 3 bases; unmatched bases: 6. This CDR3 is CASSLGGLAGKETQYF. CDR3 coding DNA: TGTGCCAGCAGCTTAGGCGGCCTAGCGGGAAAAGAGACCCAGTACTTC.

The chain joins TRBV5-1 to TRBJ2-1; 9 bases map to TRBD2. Germline V CDR1 and CDR2: SGHRS, YFSETQ. This CDR3 region has 18 residues. V shed 2 bases, J shed 10 bases, and the junction held 19 bases outside the gene matches. CDR3 protein: CASSFGVFGSGSGGEQFF. The DNA for the CDR3 is TGCGCCAGCAGCTTTGGCGTTTTTGGTAGCGGGAGTGGCGGGGAGCAGTTCTTC.

The chain couples TRBV19 to TRBJ2-1, with TRBD2 identical over 9 bases. The CDR3 spans 14 residues. V shed 6 bases, J shed 5 bases, and the junction held 5 bases outside the gene matches. Germline V lookup: CDR1 LNHDA, CDR2 SQIVND (reference sequence). CDR3 coding DNA: TGTGCCAGTAGAAGGACTAGCGTGAACAATGAGCAGTTCTTC. It is translated as CASRRTSVNNEQFF.

This rearrangement joins TRBV11-2 to TRBJ2-1; 13 positions agree with TRBD2. Trimming at V came to 5 bases and at J to 7 bases, leaving 5 bases not matched to a gene. CDR3 length: 15 amino acids. From germline, CDR1 is SGHAT and CDR2 FQNNGV. The CDR3 is CASSPRLAGGNEQFF. Written as DNA, the CDR3 is TGTGCCAGCAGCCCGCGACTAGCGGGAGGAAATGAGCAGTTCTTC.

V gene TRBV6-5 combines with J gene TRBJ1-2; 7 positions match TRBD1. CDR1 is MNHEY, CDR2 SVGAGI, per germline. V was clipped by 6 bases and J by 5 bases; unmatched bases: 12. This CDR3 region has 15 residues. This CDR3 reads CASSPRGRGRYGYTF. CDR3 DNA: TGTGCCAGCAGCCCCAGGGGCAGGGGGAGGTATGGCTACACCTTC.

The chain is built from TRBV7-2 and TRBJ1-2; 8 bases agree with TRBD1. The ends lost 4 bases at V and 3 bases at J; junction bases unmatched: 4. The CDR3 length is 14 residues. Germline lookup yields CDR1 SGHTA and CDR2 FQGNSA. CDR3 residues: CASSYMTGDYGYTF. The CDR3 DNA sequence: TGTGCCAGCAGCTACATGACAGGGGACTATGGCTACACCTTC.

The chain is built from TRBV4-2 and TRBJ2-3; D is possibly TRBD2 (5 bases). The CDR3 contains 16 residues. Trimming removed 4 bases at V and 3 bases at J, with 17 bases between. In germline, CDR1 is LGHNA, CDR2 YNFKEQ. CDR3 sequence (DNA): TGTGCCAGCAGCCCCTCCCGAGGGCCAGTTACAGATACGCAGTATTTT. Residues: CASSPSRGPVTDTQYF.

The chain employs TRBV11-2 and TRBJ2-7; tentatively, D is TRBD1 (5 bases). V lost 2 bases to trimming and J lost 5 bases, with 13 bases between them. The CDR3 totals 14 residues. In germline, CDR1 is SGHAT, CDR2 FQNNGV. The CDR3: CASSLIYRNDEQYF. The CDR3 bases are TGTGCCAGCAGCTTAATTTACAGGAACGACGAGCAGTACTTC.

This chain links TRBV19 with TRBJ2-2; D is ambiguous. CDR3 length: 14 residues. Trimming pared 3 bases from V and 2 bases from J, leaving 7 bases between. Germline V gene lookup returns CDR1 LNHDA and CDR2 SQIVND (reference sequence). CDR3 residues: CASSMSHNTGELFF. The CDR3 DNA reads TGTGCCAGTAGTATGTCACATAACACCGGGGAGCTGTTTTTT.

The chain recombines TRBV28 with TRBJ2-7; D not resolved. This CDR3 is 10 amino acids long. Germline-derived CDR1 and CDR2 are MDHEN and SYDVKM. Between the trimmed V and J ends, which lost 6 bases and 3 bases, there was a span of 3 bases. For the CDR3, the DNA is TGTGCCAGCAGCCGCTACGAGCAGTACTTC. Translated: CASSRYEQYF.

This clone was detected once. The V gene is TRBV4-1, the J gene TRBJ2-1; 11 nucleotides line up with TRBD2. Germline assignment: CDR1 MGHRA and CDR2 YSYEKL. The CDR3 totals 16 residues. V gave up 4 bases and J gave up 6 bases; unmatched junction bases: 8. The CDR3 protein is CASSRTPGLAVNEQFF. DNA for the CDR3: TGCGCCAGCAGCCGAACCCCGGGACTAGCGGTCAATGAGCAGTTCTTC.

The rearrangement links TRBV18 to TRBJ1-2; perhaps TRBD1 as D (6 bases). V lost 4 bases and J lost 3, with 9 bases in between. The CDR3 is made up of 13 amino acids. Germline values: CDR1 KGHSH, CDR2 LQKENI. The CDR3 here is CASSRGRDYGYTF. The CDR3 coding sequence is TGTGCCAGCTCACGGGGGCGCGACTATGGCTACACCTTC.